Listed below are T cell receptor beta chains from one sample, sequenced in a study of identical twins. TCRdb re-called the 5' RACE reads with MiXCR, one entry per CDR3 protein. The table has approximately 190,000 distinct CDR3 sequences, more than 15% seen once. The sample also formed part of further work on T cells expressing NK-cell markers.

Material: CD8+ T cells sorted from blood. The receptors originated from a woman between 18 and 30 years old in good health. CDR3s include the opening cysteine and the closing phenylalanine or tryptophan. The D gene is left open where the match is weak. Clone size is given for some rows only: seen once, a few or many times, or a class if the clone is expanded.

d_call	j_call	clone_size	v_call	cdr3_nt	cdr3_aa
.	TRBJ1-1	.	TRBV5-5	TGTGCCAGCAGCCAAGGTGCCAGGTGGGAGACTGAAGCTTTCTTT	CASSQGARWETEAFF
TRBD1	TRBJ1-1	few	TRBV20-1	TGCAGTGCTCAAAAGGACAGGCATATGAACACTGAAGCTTTCTTT	CSAQKDRHMNTEAFF
.	TRBJ2-1	few	TRBV11-2	TGTGCCAGCAGCTTTAGCGTGAATGAGCAGTTCTTC	CASSFSVNEQFF
.	TRBJ2-3	.	TRBV9	TGTGCCAGCAGCGTAGTGGATCGCACAGATACGCAGTATTTT	CASSVVDRTDTQYF
.	TRBJ2-1	few	TRBV10-3	TGTGCCATCAGTCCACAGACTCCGCCAAATGAGCAGTTCTTC	CAISPQTPPNEQFF
.	TRBJ2-1	many	TRBV12-3/TRBV12-4	TGTGCCAGCAGCGACAGACCCCCCTACAATGAGCAGTTCTTC	CASSDRPPYNEQFF
.	TRBJ2-1	many	TRBV6-2/TRBV6-3	TGTGCCAGCAGTGATGGAAGCTCCTACAATGAGCAGTTCTTC	CASSDGSSYNEQFF
TRBD2	TRBJ2-1	.	TRBV11-1	TGTGCCAGCAGCACTACTAGCGGGGGGAGCTCCTACAATGAGCAGTTCTTC	CASSTTSGGSSYNEQFF
TRBD2	TRBJ2-1	few	TRBV6-2/TRBV6-3	TGTGCCAGCAGTCTCATACCGGGTAGCGGGATCTACAATGAGCAGTTCTTC	CASSLIPGSGIYNEQFF
TRBD1	TRBJ1-6	few	TRBV7-3	TGTGCCAGCAGCACGGGACAGCAGAGCACACGGACACCCCTCCACTTT	CASSTGQQSTRTPLHF
.	TRBJ1-1	few	TRBV21-1	TGTGCCAGCAGCAAAGTACAGGGCAAAGCTTTCTTT	CASSKVQGKAFF
.	TRBJ2-7	few	TRBV12-3/TRBV12-4	TGTGCCAGCAGTCCGGGACATCAATACGAGCAGTACTTC	CASSPGHQYEQYF
.	TRBJ2-7	.	TRBV20-1	TGCAGTGCTACCAGGGCAATCCCTTCCGGCTACGAGCAGTACTTC	CSATRAIPSGYEQYF
.	TRBJ1-2	.	TRBV10-3	TGTGCCATCAGTGAGTTGGTCAGCTACTATGGCTACACCTTC	CAISELVSYYGYTF
.	TRBJ2-2	.	TRBV29-1	TGCAGCGCAACGACGCCACACACCGGGGAGCTGTTTTTT	CSATTPHTGELFF
.	TRBJ1-1	.	TRBV9	TGTGCCAGCAGCGCGGAGGCGGGTTTCCATCTTAACACTGAAGCTTTCTTT	CASSAEAGFHLNTEAFF
.	TRBJ2-6	.	TRBV3-1	TGTGCCAGCAGCCCCGGGGAAGTCCCCTCTGGGGCCAACGTCCTGACTTTC	CASSPGEVPSGANVLTF
.	TRBJ1-1	.	TRBV6-4	TGTGCCAGCAGCGAGGACGAGAACACTGAAGCTTTCTTT	CASSEDENTEAFF
.	TRBJ2-1	.	TRBV6-2/TRBV6-3	TGTGCCAGCAGTTACTCAGGGGTTGAGCAGTTCTTC	CASSYSGVEQFF
.	TRBJ1-1	.	TRBV5-1	TGCGCCAGCAGCATTAATTATCTGGGGACTGAAGCTTTCTTT	CASSINYLGTEAFF
.	TRBJ2-3	.	TRBV9	TGTGCCAGCACCGGGGGCAGCACAGATACGCAGTATTTT	CASTGGSTDTQYF
TRBD1	TRBJ2-2	.	TRBV12-3/TRBV12-4	TGTGGCAGCCTAAGACAGGGTGTGACGGGGGAGCTGTTTTTT	CGSLRQGVTGELFF
.	TRBJ2-1	few	TRBV11-2	TGTGCCAGCAGCGAACATGAGGCCTACAATGAGCAGTTCTTC	CASSEHEAYNEQFF
.	TRBJ2-2	.	TRBV6-1	TGTGCCAGCAGCCTAATACCCCTGAACACCGGGGAGCTGTTTTTT	CASSLIPLNTGELFF
TRBD1	TRBJ2-7	.	TRBV6-1	TGTGCCAGCATCTTCGTGGGGACAGGGGGCGAGAACGGCTCCTACGAGCAGTACTTC	CASIFVGTGGENGSYEQYF
.	TRBJ2-3	few	TRBV12-3/TRBV12-4	TGTGCCAGCACCGCGTCCCCAGATACGCAGTATTTT	CASTASPDTQYF
TRBD1	TRBJ2-7	few	TRBV20-1	TGCAGTGCTAGAGTCCGGGACAGGGGCCACGAGCAGTACTTC	CSARVRDRGHEQYF
TRBD2	TRBJ2-3	.	TRBV9	TGTGCCAGCAGCGTCGGGACTAGCGGGGGCCGTTCCACAGATACGCAGTATTTT	CASSVGTSGGRSTDTQYF
.	TRBJ1-1	few	TRBV12-3/TRBV12-4	TGTGCCAGCAGTTTAGTGGGGGGTGGCACTGAAGCTTTCTTT	CASSLVGGGTEAFF
.	TRBJ2-7	few	TRBV11-2	TGTGCCAGCAGCTTCGCGGTGGTCAGAGGGCACTACGAGCAGTACTTC	CASSFAVVRGHYEQYF
.	TRBJ2-1	.	TRBV6-5	TGTGCCAGCAGTTACTTTGTGCCGGGGCGGGACGCCTACAATGAGCAGTTCTTC	CASSYFVPGRDAYNEQFF
.	TRBJ1-1	.	TRBV12-3/TRBV12-4	TGTGCCAGCAGTCGTTTAGGAGCTTTCTTT	CASSRLGAFF
.	TRBJ1-5	few	TRBV21-1	TGTGCCAGCAGCAAAAGTTGGGACAGGGTTCGCAATCAGCCCCAGCATTTT	CASSKSWDRVRNQPQHF
.	TRBJ2-7	.	TRBV27	TGTGCCAGCAGTACCAACAGGGTGAGGGCCTACGAGCAGTACTTC	CASSTNRVRAYEQYF
TRBD2	TRBJ2-1	.	TRBV12-3/TRBV12-4	TGTGCCAGCAGTTCCGGGACTATAGACAATGAGCAGTTCTTC	CASSSGTIDNEQFF
TRBD1	TRBJ1-1	.	TRBV20-1	TGCAGTGCTAGGGACAGGGGTACAGCGGCTGAAGCTTTCTTT	CSARDRGTAAEAFF
TRBD2	TRBJ2-1	few	TRBV7-9	TGTGCCAGCAGCCCCTGGGACTACGGCGGGGAGTACAATGAGCAGTTCTTC	CASSPWDYGGEYNEQFF
.	TRBJ2-5	many	TRBV29-1	TGCAGCGTGGGGATAGGAGCTACAGAGACCCAGTACTTC	CSVGIGATETQYF
.	TRBJ1-2	.	TRBV4-3	TGCGCCAGCAGCCAAGAGGGATCTAACTATGGCTACACCTTC	CASSQEGSNYGYTF
.	TRBJ2-7	few	TRBV5-1	TGCGCCAGCAGCTCGACAGTACGGTACGAGCAGTACTTC	CASSSTVRYEQYF
TRBD1	TRBJ2-1	.	TRBV7-2	TGTGCCGGGACAGGGGGCGTAATTGCTTACAATGAGCAGTTCTTC	CAGTGGVIAYNEQFF
TRBD2	TRBJ2-3	few	TRBV5-5	TGTGCCAGCAGCCCTATAGCGGGAGCTCGCACAGATACGCAGTATTTT	CASSPIAGARTDTQYF
.	TRBJ2-2	.	TRBV6-6	TGTGCCACCAGGACTGGATCCGGGGAGCTGTTTTTT	CATRTGSGELFF
.	TRBJ2-7	few	TRBV20-1	TGCAGTGCTAGCGAACAGGGTGGGACCTACGAGCAGTACTTC	CSASEQGGTYEQYF
TRBD1	TRBJ2-3	.	TRBV20-1	TGCAGTGCCATACCTAGGGGGCCGAGCGCAGATACGCAGTATTTT	CSAIPRGPSADTQYF
.	TRBJ2-3	few	TRBV11-2	TGTGCCAGCAGCTTAGTAGCGGCCAACACAGATACGCAGTATTTT	CASSLVAANTDTQYF
TRBD2	TRBJ2-1	.	TRBV25-1	TGTGCCAGCAGTGTGGGCGGGGGGAGGAATGAGCAGTTCTTC	CASSVGGGRNEQFF
.	TRBJ2-3	few	TRBV2	TGTGCCCGAGAGTCGGAGGCAGATACGCAGTATTTT	CARESEADTQYF
TRBD2	TRBJ2-3	.	TRBV7-3	TGTGCCAGCAGCTTAACTAGCGGGGGGGCAGATACGCAGTATTTT	CASSLTSGGADTQYF
.	TRBJ2-1	.	TRBV20-1	TGCAGTGCTAGAGATCCCCGGGACAATGAGCAGTTCTTC	CSARDPRDNEQFF
TRBD1	TRBJ2-7	few	TRBV6-2/TRBV6-3	TGTGCCAGCGACGGGACAGGGAGATCGCAGTACTTC	CASDGTGRSQYF
.	TRBJ2-1	.	TRBV5-6	TGTGCCAGCACCAGGGGAGGTCTCAATGAGCAGTTCTTC	CASTRGGLNEQFF
.	TRBJ1-1	.	TRBV12-3/TRBV12-4	TGTGCCAGCAGTTCGGCCTACACTGAAGCTTTCTTT	CASSSAYTEAFF
.	TRBJ2-7	.	TRBV29-1	TGCAGCGTTGATGAGGGGTACGAGCAGTACTTC	CSVDEGYEQYF
.	TRBJ2-5	.	TRBV29-1	TGCAGCGTTGGTTCCCAGTACTTC	CSVGSQYF
TRBD2	TRBJ2-7	.	TRBV20-1	TGCAGTGCTAGAGATCGGGGGGGGTTGGGCTACGAGCAGTACTTC	CSARDRGGLGYEQYF
TRBD1	TRBJ2-7	.	TRBV11-1	TGTGCCAGCAGCTTTTTACCCGGGGACAGGCCTGGCCTCTCCTACGAGCAGTACTTC	CASSFLPGDRPGLSYEQYF
TRBD2	TRBJ2-7	few	TRBV5-5	TGTGCCAGCAGCTTGGCCGGGACTAGCGGACTTACCTACGAGCAGTACTTC	CASSLAGTSGLTYEQYF
TRBD2	TRBJ2-7	few	TRBV7-9	TGTGCCAGCAGCTTATCTTCCGGCCTAGCGGCCTACGAGCAGTACTTC	CASSLSSGLAAYEQYF
TRBD2	TRBJ2-1	few	TRBV15	TGTGCCACCAGTACTAGCGGCTTCATTGGAAATGAGCAGTTCTTC	CATSTSGFIGNEQFF